This T cell receptor beta chain is from a study of blood T cell repertoires in COVID-19. Per the germline V gene, CDR1 is MNHEY and CDR2 is SVGAGI. The CDR3 is 14 amino acids. Trimming left V 7 bases short and J 1 base short, with 12 bases between. Repertoires were generated with immunoSEQ multiplex PCR, while TCRdb's copy carries only in-frame clones and drops some. Of about 160,000 clones in the sample, 80% to 90% are singletons; the top ten hold 3% to 4.5%. The specimen sequenced was peripheral blood. This rearrangement joins TRBV6-5 to TRBJ2-3, with D uncertain. This TCR came from a woman aged 60-75 years who had recovered from COVID-19. The CDR3, as DNA: TGTGCCAGCACTATCAGGTCTCGCACAGATACGCAGTATTTT. Translating gives CASTIRSRTDTQYF.